A single sample gave rise to the 21 T cell receptor beta chains below, sequenced in a study of T cell changes during pregnancy in multiple sclerosis. Data came from immunoSEQ multiplex PCR; TCRdb stores just in-frame clones and leaves some out. The sample consists of about 83,000 clones, approximately 90% of them appearing once. Sequenced here: PBMCs, sampled in the first trimester of pregnancy. These receptors originate from a female donor in good health, serving as a control in a pregnancy study. Some clones in this sample may be carry-over from other donors' samples.

This chain links TRBV11-2 with TRBJ1-2; D unclear. Germline CDR1 reads SGHAT; CDR2 reads FQNNGV. V gave up 0 bases and J gave up 4 bases, with 3 bases separating them. The CDR3 contains 12 residues. The CDR3 protein is CASSLEAYGYTF. CDR3 bases: TGTGCCAGCAGCTTAGAAGCCTATGGCTACACCTTC.

Only a few counts were recorded for this clone. The chain couples TRBV7-9 to TRBJ2-5; 7 nucleotides match TRBD2. CDR3 length: 14 amino acids. Germline V gives CDR1 SEHNR, CDR2 FQNEAQ (reference sequence). The V segment lost 0 bases and the J segment 4 bases; nucleotides outside the gene matches: 2. CDR3 sequence reads: CASSLAGGSETQYF. DNA for the CDR3: TGTGCCAGCAGCTTAGCGGGGGGGTCAGAGACCCAGTACTTC.

This sequence joins TRBV7-9 and TRBJ1-1, with D tentatively TRBD1 (5 bases). Germline CDR1 SEHNR, CDR2 FQNEAQ (reference sequence). V lost 3 bases and J lost 1, with 9 bases in between. The CDR3 consists of 14 residues. In DNA form, the CDR3 reads TGTGCCAGCAGCTTGGGGGAGGGGAACACTGAAGCTTTCTTT. Encoded protein: CASSLGEGNTEAFF.

The DNA of the CDR3 is TGTGCCAGCAGCGCTAGCGGGATACCCGGGGAGCTGTTTTTT. Its translation is CASSASGIPGELFF. This sequence joins TRBV7-9 and TRBJ2-2; TRBD2 aligns across 9 bases. The junction had 4 bases not matched to a gene; V was cut back by 5 bases and J by 6 bases. CDR1 is SEHNR and CDR2 is FQNEAQ in the germline V gene (reference sequence). The CDR3 loop spans 14 amino acids.

This clone was counted between two and nine times. The rearrangement joins TRBV9 to TRBJ2-1; perhaps TRBD1 as D (5 bases). CDR3 length equals 15 residues. The V and J ends lost 0 bases and 5 bases respectively, with 12 bases between them. CDR1 and CDR2 (germline): SGDLS, YYNGEE. CDR3 sequence: CASSVVGGRDNEQFF. As DNA, the CDR3 is TGTGCCAGCAGCGTAGTAGGTGGCAGGGACAATGAGCAGTTCTTC.

The chain couples TRBV7-8 to TRBJ2-7, with 15 bases matching TRBD2. V dropped 4 bases and J dropped 9; count of bases not matched to a gene: 4. Germline assignment: CDR1 SGHVS and CDR2 FQNEAQ. The CDR3 consists of 14 residues. The CDR3 region is CASSSGLAGGRQYF. CDR3 DNA sequence: TGTGCCAGCAGCTCGGGACTAGCGGGAGGTCGGCAGTACTTC. Complete variable domain (other parts from reference TRBV7-8 and TRBJ2-7): GAGVSQSPRYKVAKRGQDVALRCDPISGHVSLFWYQQALGQGPEFLTYFQNEAQLDKSGLPSDRFFAERPEGSVSTLKIQRTQQEDSAVYLCASSSGLAGGRQYFGPGTRLTVT.

This clone was seen once. This sequence joins TRBV7-8 and TRBJ1-4, with no clear D. The CDR3 length is 13 residues. CDR1 is SGHVS, CDR2 FQNEAQ, per germline. Trimming removed 4 bases from V and 12 bases from J, with 15 bases in between. The CDR3 DNA is TGTGCCAGCAGCTCGGGAAAGAAAAAAGAACTGTTTTTT. Translation: CASSSGKKKELFF. Full variable domain (rest looked up from reference TRBV7-8 and TRBJ1-4): GAGVSQSPRYKVAKRGQDVALRCDPISGHVSLFWYQQALGQGPEFLTYFQNEAQLDKSGLPSDRFFAERPEGSVSTLKIQRTQQEDSAVYLCASSSGKKKELFFGSGTQLSVL.

V and J are TRBV5-4 and TRBJ1-2, with 8 bases aligning to TRBD1. Losses at the gene ends were 4 bases for V and 5 bases for J; bases not matched to a gene: 10. The germline CDR1 and CDR2 sequences are SGHNT and YYREEE (reference sequence). The CDR3 consists of 15 residues. The CDR3 protein is CASSQRQGAGYGYTF. CDR3 DNA: TGTGCCAGCAGCCAGCGTCAGGGGGCCGGGTATGGCTACACCTTC.

The chain uses TRBV7-2 and TRBJ2-7; D perhaps matches TRBD1 (5 bases). The CDR3 contains 15 residues. CDR1 is SGHTA and CDR2 is FQGNSA in the germline V gene. The V end was cut by 5 bases, the J end by 3 bases, with 17 bases between. CDR3 residues: CASSPTVGQGYEQYF. CDR3 nucleotide sequence: TGTGCCAGCAGCCCCACCGTAGGGCAGGGCTACGAGCAGTACTTC. Full variable domain (outside the CDR3, taken from reference TRBV7-2 and TRBJ2-7): GAGVSQSPSNKVTEKGKDVELRCDPISGHTALYWYRQSLGQGLEFLIYFQGNSAPDKSGLPSDRFSAERTGGSVSTLTIQRTQQEDSAVYLCASSPTVGQGYEQYFGPGTRLTVT.

This clone was found a few times. The DNA is left out, because the CDR3 cannot be placed on it with certainty; the CDR3 is given as TCRdb lists it. The chain links TRBV30 to TRBJ1-4; no check of the table's D call, TRBD1, against the DNA was made. Germline V lookup: CDR1 GTSNPN, CDR2 SVGIG (reference sequence). Including both end residues, the CDR3 is 10 amino acids long. CDR3 residues: CAWGHGNLFF.

This rearrangement joins TRBV7-9 to TRBJ2-7, with D tentatively TRBD2 (6 bases). The germline V and J ends were trimmed by 0 bases and 9 bases, with 12 bases remaining between them. The CDR3 extends over 13 amino acids. Germline CDR1 SEHNR, CDR2 FQNEAQ (reference sequence). The chain's CDR3 is CASSLAGREVQYF. For the CDR3, the DNA is TGTGCCAGCAGCTTAGCCGGCAGGGAGGTGCAGTACTTC.

V is TRBV29-1 and J is TRBJ2-7, with D possibly TRBD1 on 6 matching bases. Trimming shortened V by 5 bases and J by 1 base, and 9 bases separated the two germline ends. This CDR3 has 12 amino acids. Germline V gives CDR1 SQVTM, CDR2 ANQGSEA. In DNA form, the CDR3 reads TGCAGCGTTTCAGGGGTTTCCTACGAGCAGTACTTC. Translated: CSVSGVSYEQYF.

The chain uses TRBV6-1 and TRBJ2-2; the D is unclear. Trimming stripped 4 bases from V and 6 bases from J, with 12 bases between. The CDR3 sequence is 14 residues long. Germline V gives CDR1 MNHNS, CDR2 SASEGT. CDR3 DNA: TGTGCCAGCAGTGCTAGGTTATCGTCCGGGGAGCTGTTTTTT. The encoded protein is CASSARLSSGELFF.

The V call is TRBV7-2, the J call TRBJ2-3; TRBD2 aligns across 12 bases. CDR3 length equals 15 residues. CDR1 is SGHTA and CDR2 is FQGNSA in the germline V gene. V trimming: 4 bases; J trimming: 5 bases; junction bases outside the gene matches: 4. For the CDR3, the DNA is TGTGCCAGCAGCTACCGACTAGCGGGAGAAGATACGCAGTATTTT. Translation: CASSYRLAGEDTQYF.

J is TRBJ2-7 and V is TRBV7-9; a weak D match, TRBD2 (6 bases). Trimming took off 5 bases at V and 1 base at J, with 12 bases between the two ends. The germline gives CDR1 SEHNR, CDR2 FQNEAQ (reference sequence). The CDR3 is 14 residues long. CDR3 in DNA: TGTGCCAGCAGCCTACCCGGGACTTCCTACGAGCAGTACTTC. As protein: CASSLPGTSYEQYF.

The chain carries TRBV6-5 and TRBJ2-7, with a weak D call TRBD1 (7 bases). This CDR3 contains 14 residues. Trimming shortened V by 0 bases and J by 4 bases, and 10 bases separated the two germline ends. The V gene's germline CDR1 is MNHEY and CDR2 SVGAGI. The CDR3 region is CASSYSGGQYEQYF. The CDR3 region has the DNA TGTGCCAGCAGTTACTCGGGGGGACAGTACGAGCAGTACTTC.

The chain links TRBV28 to TRBJ1-5; D ambiguous. V was pared by 7 bases and J by 0 bases, with 13 bases between. In germline, CDR1 is MDHEN, CDR2 SYDVKM. This CDR3 spans 15 amino acids. CDR3 residues: CASTLDGNSNQPQHF. The CDR3 bases are TGTGCCAGCACCCTGGACGGGAATAGCAATCAGCCCCAGCATTTT.

This chain connects TRBV5-1 to TRBJ2-7; 13 positions agree with TRBD2. Germline V gives CDR1 SGHRS, CDR2 YFSETQ. The ends lost 4 bases at V and 5 bases at J; junction bases unmatched: 6. The CDR3 contains 15 residues. The CDR3 DNA reads as TGCGCCAGCAGCGAGGGACTAGCGGGGTACCACGAGCAGTACTTC. It encodes CASSEGLAGYHEQYF.

The chain carries TRBV9 and TRBJ2-5; D uncertain. The V end was cut by 0 bases, the J end by 3 bases, with 6 bases between. Germline V gives CDR1 SGDLS, CDR2 YYNGEE. The CDR3 extends over 13 amino acids. The CDR3 nucleotides read TGTGCCAGCAGCGTAGAGCCGAAAGAGACCCAGTACTTC. Its translation is CASSVEPKETQYF.

This chain joins TRBV15 and TRBJ2-2, with a tentative D call TRBD1 (6 bases). CDR1 is LNHNV, CDR2 YYDKDF, per germline (reference sequence). The CDR3 is made up of 16 amino acids. Trimming took off 0 bases at V and 6 bases at J, with 14 bases between the two ends. The CDR3 loop is CATSRDGRGRAGELFF. The DNA for the CDR3 is TGTGCCACCAGCAGAGATGGCAGGGGCAGGGCCGGGGAGCTGTTTTTT.

This clone was counted a single time. The chain has TRBV28 and TRBJ2-7; D perhaps matches TRBD1 (7 bases). The CDR3 extends over 17 amino acids. Trimming took off 5 bases at V and 3 bases at J, with 23 bases between the two ends. Germline V gene data show CDR1 as MDHEN and CDR2 as SYDVKM. CDR3 sequence: CASSKQGRFYLDYEQYF. In DNA form, the CDR3 reads TGTGCCAGCAGTAAACAGGGGAGGTTCTATCTCGACTACGAGCAGTACTTC. Supplemented by reference TRBV28 and TRBJ2-7, the full variable domain reads DVKVTQSSRYLVKRTGEKVFLECVQDMDHENMFWYRQDPGLGLRLIYFSYDVKMKEKGDIPEGYSVSREKKERFSLILESASTNQTSMYLCASSKQGRFYLDYEQYFGPGTRLTVT.